The present T cell receptor beta chain was sequenced within a study of blood T cell repertoires in COVID-19. Study details: COVID-19 samples, acute and convalescent, were from the United States, Italy and Spain. T cells, B-cell-depleted T cells, or PBMCs supplied cDNA or gDNA.

V was clipped by 4 bases and J by 6 bases; unmatched bases: 4. The germline gives CDR1 SGHTA, CDR2 FQGTGA. The CDR3 length is 15 residues. Per the original methods: Amplifying reference gene primers gave estimates of nucleated cell counts. The repertoire was sequenced with immunoSEQ multiplex PCR; TCRdb's copy has only in-frame clones and lacks some. V and J calls and clone size are those listed in that table; D and trimming were worked out from the DNA. Of 200,000 to 250,000 clones listed, roughly 80% are singletons. The sequenced sample was peripheral blood. The chain joins TRBV7-3 to TRBJ2-1; 12 nucleotides match TRBD2. The sequence was collected from a woman of 80 years or more with acute or convalescent COVID-19. CDR3 DNA: TGTGCCAGCAGCTCTAGCGGGGGGGCGGTCAATGAGCAGTTCTTC. Encoded protein: CASSSSGGAVNEQFF.